This T cell receptor beta chain derives from a study of OX40 agonist ivuxolimab in advanced cancers. About the study: Intravenous ivuxolimab at 0.01 to 10 mg/kg was given to patients every 2 weeks.

Remarks on this clone: Its cognate antigen is unknown.

Sequenced by immunoSEQ multiplex PCR; TCRdb stores in-frame clones only, minus some. The repertoire holds about 110,000 clones, roughly 90% seen once, with approximately 0.69% in the top ten. Findings and limits, study-wide: Undetermined was the antigen specificity of the expanded peripheral T cells. Averaging showed that CD8+ T cells had more expanded clones than CD4+ did. The authors also found low normalized T-cell clonal expansion in some nonresponders.

The CDR3 has 16 amino acids. Germline V gene lookup returns CDR1 KGHSH and CDR2 LQKENI. Losses at the gene ends were 2 bases for V and 5 bases for J; bases not matched to a gene: 8. Sequencing was performed on CD4+ or CD8+ T cells sorted from blood, taken in a trial of the OX40 agonist ivuxolimab. J is TRBJ2-5 and V is TRBV18; TRBD1 matches at 10 bases. The sequence came from an adult with an advanced solid tumor such as melanoma, head and neck, liver or kidney cancer. The CDR3 coding sequence is TGTGCCAGCTCACCAGACGGGGACAGGGGTTCGGAGACCCAGTACTTC. Translation: CASSPDGDRGSETQYF.